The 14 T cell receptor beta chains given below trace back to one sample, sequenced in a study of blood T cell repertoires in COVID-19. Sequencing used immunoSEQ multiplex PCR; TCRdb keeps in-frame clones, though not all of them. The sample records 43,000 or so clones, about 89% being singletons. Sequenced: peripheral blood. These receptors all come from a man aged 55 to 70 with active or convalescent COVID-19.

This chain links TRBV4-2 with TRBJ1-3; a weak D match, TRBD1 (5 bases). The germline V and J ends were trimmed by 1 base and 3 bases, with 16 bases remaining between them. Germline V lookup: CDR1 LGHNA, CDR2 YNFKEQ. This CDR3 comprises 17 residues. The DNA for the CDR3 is TGTGCCAGCAGCCAAGTAGGCGGACTAGGGGTTGGAAACACCATATATTTT. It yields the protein CASSQVGGLGVGNTIYF.

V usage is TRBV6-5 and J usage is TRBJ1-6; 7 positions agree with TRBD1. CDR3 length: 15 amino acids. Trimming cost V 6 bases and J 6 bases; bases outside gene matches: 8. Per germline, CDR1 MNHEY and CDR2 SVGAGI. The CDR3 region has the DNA TGTGCCAGCAGCCACCGGGACAGAATTAATTCACCCCTCCACTTT. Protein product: CASSHRDRINSPLHF.

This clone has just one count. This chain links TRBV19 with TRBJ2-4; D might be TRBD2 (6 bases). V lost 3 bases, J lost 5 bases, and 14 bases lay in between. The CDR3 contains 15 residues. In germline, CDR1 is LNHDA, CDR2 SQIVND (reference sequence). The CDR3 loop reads CASSIRSGRQNIQYF. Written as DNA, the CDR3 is TGTGCCAGTAGTATTCGATCAGGGAGGCAAAACATTCAGTACTTC.

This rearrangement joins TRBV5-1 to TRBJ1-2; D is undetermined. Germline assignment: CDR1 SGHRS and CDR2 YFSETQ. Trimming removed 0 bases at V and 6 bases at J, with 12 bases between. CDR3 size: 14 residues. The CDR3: CASSLVGDDNGYTF. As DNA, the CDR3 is TGCGCCAGCAGCTTGGTAGGAGATGATAATGGCTACACCTTC.

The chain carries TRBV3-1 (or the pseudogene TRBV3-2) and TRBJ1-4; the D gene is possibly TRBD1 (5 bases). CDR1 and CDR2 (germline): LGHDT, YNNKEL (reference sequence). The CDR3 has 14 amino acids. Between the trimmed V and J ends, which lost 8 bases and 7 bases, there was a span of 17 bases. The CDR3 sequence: CASRGEVGSEKLFF. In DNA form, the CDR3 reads TGTGCCAGCCGGGGGGAGGTAGGGAGTGAAAAACTGTTTTTT.

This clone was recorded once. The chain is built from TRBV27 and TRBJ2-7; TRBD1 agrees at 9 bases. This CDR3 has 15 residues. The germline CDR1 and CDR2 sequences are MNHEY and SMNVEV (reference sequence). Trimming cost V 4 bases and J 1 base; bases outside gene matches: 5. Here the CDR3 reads CASSSTGTGSYEQYF. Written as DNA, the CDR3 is TGTGCCAGCAGTTCAACCGGGACAGGGTCCTACGAGCAGTACTTC.

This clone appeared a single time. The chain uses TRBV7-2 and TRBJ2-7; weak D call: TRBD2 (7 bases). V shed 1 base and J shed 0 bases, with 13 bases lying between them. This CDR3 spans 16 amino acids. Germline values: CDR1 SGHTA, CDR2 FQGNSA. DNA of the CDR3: TGTGCCAGCAGCTTAGTTGGGGGGGGCGTCTCCTACGAGCAGTACTTC. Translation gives CASSLVGGGVSYEQYF.

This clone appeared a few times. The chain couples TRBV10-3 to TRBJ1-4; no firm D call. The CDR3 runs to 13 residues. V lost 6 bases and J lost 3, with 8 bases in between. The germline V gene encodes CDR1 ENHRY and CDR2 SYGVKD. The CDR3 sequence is CAISRGANEKLFF. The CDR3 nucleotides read TGTGCCATCAGCCGGGGAGCTAATGAAAAACTGTTTTTT.

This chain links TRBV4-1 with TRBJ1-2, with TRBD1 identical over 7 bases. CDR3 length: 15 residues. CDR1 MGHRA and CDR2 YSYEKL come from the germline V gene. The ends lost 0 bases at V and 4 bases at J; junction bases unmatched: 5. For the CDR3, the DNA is TGCGCCAGCAGCCAAGATTGGCAGGGGGGCTATGGCTACACCTTC. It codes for CASSQDWQGGYGYTF.

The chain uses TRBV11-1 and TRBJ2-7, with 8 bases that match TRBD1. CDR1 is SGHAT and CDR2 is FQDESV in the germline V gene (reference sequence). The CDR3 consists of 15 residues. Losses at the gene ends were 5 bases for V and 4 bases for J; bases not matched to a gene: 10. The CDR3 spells CASSPHRQGWYEQYF. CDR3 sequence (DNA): TGTGCCAGCAGCCCACATCGACAGGGGTGGTACGAGCAGTACTTC.

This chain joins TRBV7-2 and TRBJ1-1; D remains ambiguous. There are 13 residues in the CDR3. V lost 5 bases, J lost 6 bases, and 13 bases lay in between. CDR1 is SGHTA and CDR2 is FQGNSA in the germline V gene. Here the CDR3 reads CASSPRNIPEAFF. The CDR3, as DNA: TGTGCCAGCAGCCCCAGGAATATCCCTGAAGCTTTCTTT.

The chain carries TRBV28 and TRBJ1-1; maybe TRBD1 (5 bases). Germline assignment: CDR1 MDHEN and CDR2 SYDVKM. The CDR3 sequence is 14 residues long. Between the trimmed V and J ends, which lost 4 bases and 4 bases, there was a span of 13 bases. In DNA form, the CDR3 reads TGTGCCAGCAGTTCAGGGTCGTGGTCCACTGAAGCTTTCTTT. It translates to CASSSGSWSTEAFF.

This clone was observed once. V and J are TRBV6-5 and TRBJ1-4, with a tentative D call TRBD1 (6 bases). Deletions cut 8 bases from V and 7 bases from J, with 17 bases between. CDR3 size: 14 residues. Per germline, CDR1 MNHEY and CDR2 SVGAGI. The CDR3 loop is CASSYRDLGEKLFF. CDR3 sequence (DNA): TGTGCCAGCTCTTACAGGGATCTTGGTGAAAAACTGTTTTTT.

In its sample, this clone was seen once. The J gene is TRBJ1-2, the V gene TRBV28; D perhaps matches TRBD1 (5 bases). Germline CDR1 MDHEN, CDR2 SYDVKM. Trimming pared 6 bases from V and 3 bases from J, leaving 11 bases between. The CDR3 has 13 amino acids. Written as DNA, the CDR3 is TGTGCCAGCAGGGCGGGGCGAGACTATGGCTACACCTTC. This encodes CASRAGRDYGYTF.